This record concerns one T cell receptor (beta chain) sequence. The data originate from a study of PD-1 blockade in classical Hodgkin lymphoma. Germline CDR1 is MDHEN and CDR2 is SYDVKM. J lost 4 bases, V lost 6 bases, and 13 bases had no gene match. The CDR3 is 16 amino acids. Data came from immunoSEQ multiplex PCR; TCRdb stores just in-frame clones and leaves some out. The top ten clones hold approximately 0.49% of a sample with around 30,000 clones, 70% to 90% of them seen once. Time point denoted: cycle 4 day 1 (C4D1), after 6 weeks of nivolumab. Every patient experienced relapse after autologous stem cell transplantation, and brentuximab vedotin exposure varied. Purification of CD4+ T cells from thawed PBMCs was performed via magnetic negative selection.

The sequence was collected from a human donor with classical Hodgkin lymphoma. The sample was CD4+ T cells from blood, taken before the fourth cycle of nivolumab. The V call is TRBV28, the J call TRBJ2-7, with 9 nucleotides matching TRBD2. The CDR3 DNA sequence: TGTGCCAGCAGGCCAAATAGCGGGAGTGGGTCTTACGAGCAGTACTTC. Translation gives CASRPNSGSGSYEQYF.